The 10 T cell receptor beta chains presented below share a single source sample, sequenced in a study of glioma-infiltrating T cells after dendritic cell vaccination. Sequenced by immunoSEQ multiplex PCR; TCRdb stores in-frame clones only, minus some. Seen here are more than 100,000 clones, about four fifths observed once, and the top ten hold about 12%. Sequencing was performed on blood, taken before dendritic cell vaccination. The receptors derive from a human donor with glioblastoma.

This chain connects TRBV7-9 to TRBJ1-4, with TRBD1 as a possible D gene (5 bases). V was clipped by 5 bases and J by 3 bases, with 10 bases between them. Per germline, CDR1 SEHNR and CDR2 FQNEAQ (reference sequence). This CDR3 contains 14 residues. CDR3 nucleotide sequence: TGTGCCAGCAGCCCCAGGGACTCTAATGAAAAACTGTTTTTT. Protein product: CASSPRDSNEKLFF.

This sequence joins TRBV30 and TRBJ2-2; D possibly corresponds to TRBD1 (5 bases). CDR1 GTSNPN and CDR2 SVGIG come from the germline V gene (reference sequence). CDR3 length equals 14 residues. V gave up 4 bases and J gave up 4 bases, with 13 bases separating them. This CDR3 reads CAWTITRATGELFF. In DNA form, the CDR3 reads TGTGCCTGGACTATAACCAGGGCCACCGGGGAGCTGTTTTTT.

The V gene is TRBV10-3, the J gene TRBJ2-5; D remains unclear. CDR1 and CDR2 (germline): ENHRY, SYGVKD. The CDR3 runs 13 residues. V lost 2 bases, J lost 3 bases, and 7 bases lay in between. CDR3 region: CAISERQEETQYF. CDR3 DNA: TGTGCCATCAGTGAGCGGCAGGAAGAGACCCAGTACTTC.

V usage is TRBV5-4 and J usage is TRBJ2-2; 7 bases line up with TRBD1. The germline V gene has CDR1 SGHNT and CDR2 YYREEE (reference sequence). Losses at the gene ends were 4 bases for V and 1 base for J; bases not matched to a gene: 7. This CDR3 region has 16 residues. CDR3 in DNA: TGTGCCAGCAGCCGCACCGGGACAGAGAACACCGGGGAGCTGTTTTTT. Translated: CASSRTGTENTGELFF.

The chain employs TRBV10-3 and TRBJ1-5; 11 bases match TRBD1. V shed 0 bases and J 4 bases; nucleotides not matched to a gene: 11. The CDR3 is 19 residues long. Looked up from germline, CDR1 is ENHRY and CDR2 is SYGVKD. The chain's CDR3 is CAISESPLTGTGGNQPQHF. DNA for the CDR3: TGTGCCATCAGTGAGTCACCGTTAACCGGGACAGGGGGGAATCAGCCCCAGCATTTT.

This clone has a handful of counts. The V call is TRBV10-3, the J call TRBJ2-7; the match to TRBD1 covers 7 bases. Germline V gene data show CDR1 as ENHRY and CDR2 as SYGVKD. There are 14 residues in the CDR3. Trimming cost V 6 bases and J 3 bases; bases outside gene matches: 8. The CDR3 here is CAIRGTGDGYEQYF. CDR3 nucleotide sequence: TGTGCCATCAGGGGAACAGGGGATGGCTACGAGCAGTACTTC.

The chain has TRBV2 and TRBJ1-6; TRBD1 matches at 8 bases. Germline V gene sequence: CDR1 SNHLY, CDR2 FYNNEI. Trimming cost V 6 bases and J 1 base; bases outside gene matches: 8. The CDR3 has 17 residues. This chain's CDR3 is CASSPRTGRSYNSPLHF. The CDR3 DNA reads TGTGCCAGCAGCCCCCGGACAGGGAGGTCCTATAATTCACCCCTCCACTTT. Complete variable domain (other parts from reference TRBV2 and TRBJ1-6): EPEVTQTPSHQVTQMGQEVILRCVPISNHLYFYWYRQILGQKVEFLVSFYNNEISEKSEIFDDQFSVERPDGSNFTLKIRSTKLEDSAMYFCASSPRTGRSYNSPLHFGNGTRLTVT.

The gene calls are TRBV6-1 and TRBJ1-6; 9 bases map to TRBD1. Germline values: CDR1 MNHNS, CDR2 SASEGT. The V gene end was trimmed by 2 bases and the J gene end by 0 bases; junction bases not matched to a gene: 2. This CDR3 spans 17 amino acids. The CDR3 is CASSETGGLSYNSPLHF. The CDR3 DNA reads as TGTGCCAGCAGTGAAACAGGGGGCCTCTCCTATAATTCACCCCTCCACTTT.

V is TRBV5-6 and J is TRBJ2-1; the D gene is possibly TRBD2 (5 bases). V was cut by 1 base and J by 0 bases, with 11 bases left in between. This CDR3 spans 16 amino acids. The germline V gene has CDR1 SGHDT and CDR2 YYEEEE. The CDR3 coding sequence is TGTGCCAGCAGCTTGCGGGATCCGAGCTCCTACAATGAGCAGTTCTTC. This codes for CASSLRDPSSYNEQFF.

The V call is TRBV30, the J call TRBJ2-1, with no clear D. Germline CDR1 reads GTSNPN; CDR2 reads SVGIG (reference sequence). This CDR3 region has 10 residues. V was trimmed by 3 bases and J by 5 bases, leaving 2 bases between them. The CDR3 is CAWSDNEQFF. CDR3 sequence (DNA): TGTGCCTGGAGCGACAATGAGCAGTTCTTC.